These 26 T cell receptor beta chains originate from one sample sequenced in a study of cytomegalovirus exposure and HLA in healthy donors. It was with 60 Vbeta and 13 Jbeta primers that the PCR ran. Using immunoSEQ multiplex PCR, the repertoire was profiled, and TCRdb retains in-frame clones only, with some absent. The table shows some 200,000 clones, with approximately 79% occurring only once. Input material: PBMCs. The receptors come from a girl aged 2-10 years in good health and CMV-seronegative.

This clone was detected only a few times. V gene TRBV10-1 combines with J gene TRBJ2-2, with D maybe TRBD2 (5 bases). In germline, CDR1 is WNHNN, CDR2 SYGVQD (reference sequence). V dropped 10 bases and J dropped 3 bases, with 15 bases sitting between them. This CDR3 has 14 amino acids. The CDR3 sequence is CATSRSADTGELFF. DNA of the CDR3: TGCGCCACCTCGAGGTCAGCGGACACCGGGGAGCTGTTTTTT.

This clone was recorded once. The chain couples TRBV23-1 to TRBJ1-5; D may be TRBD1 (5 bases). TRBV23-1 is an ORF, and what it does is uncertain. The ends were cut back, 4 bases at V and 7 bases at J, with 23 bases in the middle. The CDR3 spans 17 residues. The CDR3 reads CASSPGTPREVRQPQHF. For the CDR3, the DNA is TGCGCCAGCAGTCCCGGGACCCCGAGGGAGGTTAGGCAGCCCCAGCATTTT.

The chain employs TRBV5-1 and TRBJ1-2; D not resolved. This CDR3 has 13 residues. The germline CDR1 and CDR2 sequences are SGHRS and YFSETQ. Deletions cut 3 bases from V and 8 bases from J, with 14 bases between. CDR3 in DNA: TGCGCCAGCAGCTCGACCGCACTGGGCGGCTACACCTTC. Its protein is CASSSTALGGYTF.

J is TRBJ2-7 and V is TRBV18; TRBD2 matches 11 bases. CDR3 size: 15 residues. The V gene's germline CDR1 is KGHSH and CDR2 LQKENI. Trimming removed 4 bases from V and 3 bases from J; junction bases left unmatched: 5. The CDR3 spells CASSQGTSGNYEQYF. As DNA, the CDR3 is TGTGCCAGCTCACAAGGGACTAGCGGTAACTACGAGCAGTACTTC.

The chain uses TRBV7-6 and TRBJ2-1; tentative D call: TRBD1 (6 bases). CDR1 is SGHVS and CDR2 is FNYEAQ in the germline V gene. The CDR3 length is 15 residues. Trimming shortened V by 1 base and J by 5 bases, and 12 bases separated the two germline ends. CDR3 nucleotide sequence: TGTGCCAGCAGCTTAGTGTGGGGGCGGGACAATGAGCAGTTCTTC. It translates to CASSLVWGRDNEQFF.

On this clone: One end of the junction is discordant with germline, which a read error may explain. V usage is TRBV7-9 and J usage is TRBJ2-5, with 14 bases matching TRBD2. There are 14 residues in the CDR3. Germline V gene sequence: CDR1 SEHNR, CDR2 FQNEAQ (reference sequence). CDR3 protein: CASSSGLAGGHHNF. CDR3 coding DNA: TGTGCCAGCAGCTCTGGACTAGCGGGGGGTCACCACAACTTC. The whole variable domain, remainder taken from reference TRBV7-9 and TRBJ2-5, is DTGVSQNPRHKITKRGQNVTFRCDPISEHNRLYWYRQTLGQGPEFLTYFQNEAQLEKSRLLSDRFSAERPKGSFSTLEIQRTEQGDSAMYLCASSSGLAGGHHNFGPGTRLLVL.

The J gene is TRBJ2-3, the V gene TRBV7-6; 11 bases are shared with TRBD2. Germline assignment: CDR1 SGHVS and CDR2 FNYEAQ. V was clipped by 1 base and J by 1 base; unmatched bases: 1. The length of the CDR3 is 16 residues. The CDR3 region is CASSLVLAGGTDTQYF. The CDR3 DNA is TGTGCCAGCAGCTTAGTACTAGCGGGGGGCACAGATACGCAGTATTTT.

The gene calls are TRBV9 and TRBJ2-5; weak D call: TRBD1 (6 bases). The V end was cut by 2 bases, the J end by 0 bases, with 14 bases between. Germline V gene sequence: CDR1 SGDLS, CDR2 YYNGEE. The CDR3 totals 16 residues. The CDR3 region has the DNA TGTGCCAGCAGCGTCGCCGGACAGTTAAACCAAGAGACCCAGTACTTC. As protein: CASSVAGQLNQETQYF.

The chain uses TRBV6-1 and TRBJ1-1; tentatively, D is TRBD1 (5 bases). The CDR3 totals 14 residues. Germline loops: CDR1 MNHNS, CDR2 SASEGT. Trimming removed 2 bases at V and 5 bases at J, with 12 bases between. The DNA for the CDR3 is TGTGCCAGCAGTGAAATAAGGGGAAGAACTGAAGCTTTCTTT. Protein product: CASSEIRGRTEAFF.

This chain connects TRBV7-6 to TRBJ2-1, with unresolved D. Germline CDR1 and CDR2: SGHVS and FNYEAQ. The CDR3 covers 11 residues. V was shortened by 0 bases and J by 8 bases, with 2 bases between the two germline ends. In nucleotides, the CDR3 is TGTGCCAGCAGCTTAGCCGATGAGCAGTTCTTC. Protein product: CASSLADEQFF.

The chain combines TRBV9 with TRBJ2-3; 11 nucleotides match TRBD2. The CDR3 sequence is 16 residues long. The ends lost 0 bases at V and 1 base at J; junction bases unmatched: 1. Germline lookup yields CDR1 SGDLS and CDR2 YYNGEE. The CDR3 protein is CASSVVGLAGTDTQYF. In DNA form, the CDR3 reads TGTGCCAGCAGCGTAGTGGGACTAGCGGGCACAGATACGCAGTATTTT.

The chain is built from TRBV27 and TRBJ2-5; D is unclear. The CDR3 loop spans 13 amino acids. The V and J ends lost 6 bases and 5 bases respectively, with 13 bases between them. CDR1 and CDR2 from the germline V gene are MNHEY and SMNVEV (reference sequence). In DNA, the CDR3 is TGTGCCAGCAGGAGGATAATTGGCGAGACCCAGTACTTC. Protein: CASRRIIGETQYF.

The chain joins TRBV5-1 to TRBJ2-4, with D hard to call. The CDR3 length is 13 residues. Trimming cost V 4 bases and J 2 bases, with 7 bases left between them. Looked up from germline, CDR1 is SGHRS and CDR2 is YFSETQ. CDR3 sequence reads: CASSQFPKNIQYF. The CDR3 DNA is TGCGCCAGCAGCCAGTTTCCCAAAAACATTCAGTACTTC.

This clone was counted a single time. The genes are TRBV27 and TRBJ2-7; 7 bases are shared with TRBD1. In germline, CDR1 is MNHEY, CDR2 SMNVEV (reference sequence). The CDR3 is 15 amino acids. J was trimmed by 3 bases and V by 2 bases; bases with no gene match: 7. CDR3 nucleotides: TGTGCCAGCAGTTTAAGGGCAGGGGGTCTCTACGAGCAGTACTTC. It encodes CASSLRAGGLYEQYF.

This clone appeared a few times. The chain combines TRBV6-4 with TRBJ2-3; D unclear. The ends were cut back, 5 bases at V and 0 bases at J, with 9 bases in the middle. The CDR3 runs to 14 residues. The germline V gene has CDR1 MRHNA and CDR2 SNTAGT. Here the CDR3 reads CASSLLPSTDTQYF. In DNA, the CDR3 is TGTGCCAGCAGTCTCCTTCCCAGCACAGATACGCAGTATTTT.

This clone was detected only once. V gene TRBV7-9 combines with J gene TRBJ2-7; 7 bases fit TRBD2. J lost 2 bases, V lost 4 bases, and 14 bases had no gene match. Germline V gene sequence: CDR1 SEHNR, CDR2 FQNEAQ (reference sequence). This CDR3 contains 17 residues. As DNA, the CDR3 is TGTGCCAGCAGCTCGACGCTCGCCCAGCGGGACCCCTACGAGCAGTACTTC. Protein: CASSSTLAQRDPYEQYF.

J is TRBJ2-7 and V is TRBV2; D is ambiguous. Deletions cut 2 bases from V and 6 bases from J, with 14 bases between. This CDR3 has 14 amino acids. Germline CDR1 SNHLY, CDR2 FYNNEI. The CDR3 DNA reads TGTGCCAGCAGTGAATTACAGCCGCTGGGCGAGCAGTACTTC. Translated, it gives CASSELQPLGEQYF.

This clone has a single count. J is TRBJ2-3 and V is TRBV10-3, with 10 bases matching TRBD1. The germline V gene has CDR1 ENHRY and CDR2 SYGVKD. There are 13 residues in the CDR3. V trimming: 8 bases; J trimming: 4 bases; junction bases outside the gene matches: 3. The CDR3 region is CAIATGGADTQYF. The DNA of the CDR3 is TGTGCCATCGCGACAGGGGGCGCAGATACGCAGTATTTT.

CDR3 protein: CAWKGQQETQYF. In nucleotides, the CDR3 is TGTGCCTGGAAGGGGCAGCAAGAGACCCAGTACTTC. V and J are TRBV30 and TRBJ2-5; TRBD1 is a possible D gene (5 bases). V lost 4 bases and J 2 bases, leaving 8 bases between the germline ends. The CDR3 runs 12 residues. Germline loops: CDR1 GTSNPN, CDR2 SVGIG (reference sequence).

J is TRBJ1-3 and V is TRBV2; 8 nucleotides line up with TRBD1. There are 16 residues in the CDR3. Germline V CDR1 and CDR2: SNHLY, FYNNEI. The V segment lost 2 bases and the J segment 7 bases; nucleotides outside the gene matches: 10. This CDR3 is CASSERTGRRGNTIYF. The CDR3 DNA is TGTGCCAGCAGTGAAAGGACAGGGAGACGTGGTAACACCATATATTTT. Full variable domain (remainder filled in from reference TRBV2 and TRBJ1-3): EPEVTQTPSHQVTQMGQEVILRCVPISNHLYFYWYRQILGQKVEFLVSFYNNEISEKSEIFDDQFSVERPDGSNFTLKIRSTKLEDSAMYFCASSERTGRRGNTIYFGEGSWLTVV.

This sequence joins TRBV10-3 and TRBJ2-3, with TRBD2 as a possible D gene (5 bases). The CDR3 totals 16 residues. The germline V and J ends were trimmed by 3 bases and 0 bases, with 13 bases remaining between them. The germline CDR1 and CDR2 sequences are ENHRY and SYGVKD. The DNA of the CDR3 is TGTGCCATCAGTGACTATACTAGGGATAGCACAGATACGCAGTATTTT. It encodes CAISDYTRDSTDTQYF.

The chain carries TRBV4-1 and TRBJ2-5; the D is unclear. CDR1 is MGHRA and CDR2 is YSYEKL in the germline V gene. The CDR3 loop spans 13 amino acids. Between the trimmed V and J ends, which lost 1 base and 5 bases, there was a span of 8 bases. CDR3 in DNA: TGCGCCAGCAGCCAAGCGGTATGGGAGACCCAGTACTTC. Translating gives CASSQAVWETQYF.

J is TRBJ1-6 and V is TRBV7-9; possible D gene TRBD1, 5 bases. The CDR3 runs 15 residues. Per germline, CDR1 SEHNR and CDR2 FQNEAQ (reference sequence). Trimming removed 5 bases from V and 10 bases from J, with 18 bases in between. The CDR3 reads CASSDLTGDGSPLHF. The CDR3 region has the DNA TGTGCCAGCAGCGACCTCACAGGAGATGGCTCACCCCTCCACTTT.

This rearrangement joins TRBV30 to TRBJ1-2; possible D gene TRBD1, 6 bases. Looked up from germline, CDR1 is GTSNPN and CDR2 is SVGIG (reference sequence). Trimming cost V 0 bases and J 0 bases, with 17 bases left between them. The CDR3 spans 17 residues. CDR3 DNA: TGTGCCTGGAGTGTAGGGACATCCCTTTCGTCTAACTATGGCTACACCTTC. This encodes CAWSVGTSLSSNYGYTF. Looking up the rest from reference TRBV30 and TRBJ1-2 gives the full variable domain: SQTIHQWPATLVQPVGSPLSLECTVEGTSNPNLYWYRQAAGRGLQLLFYSVGIGQISSEVPQNLSASRPQDRQFILSSKKLLLSDSGFYLCAWSVGTSLSSNYGYTFGSGTRLTVV.

CDR3 sequence reads: CSVVGGRNTEAFF. The CDR3 nucleotides are TGCAGCGTCGTAGGGGGCCGGAACACTGAAGCTTTCTTT. The rearrangement joins TRBV29-1 to TRBJ1-1; 7 nucleotides match TRBD1. CDR1 and CDR2 from the germline V gene are SQVTM and ANQGSEA. With 6 bases clipped from V and 1 base from J, the junction kept 5 bases outside the gene matches. The CDR3 has 13 amino acids.

The sample holds one count of this clone. CDR3 in amino acids: CASSMRAGEGNEQFF. The CDR3 nucleotides read TGTGCCAGTAGTATGAGGGCGGGAGAGGGCAATGAGCAGTTCTTC. The chain employs TRBV19 and TRBJ2-1; the match to TRBD2 covers 7 bases. This CDR3 has 15 amino acids. The V gene's germline CDR1 is LNHDA and CDR2 SQIVND (reference sequence). The ends lost 3 bases at V and 6 bases at J; junction bases unmatched: 8.